Given below is one T cell receptor (beta chain) in context. The antigen is not known. Amplification used 60 Vbeta primers and 13 Jbeta primers. Data came from immunoSEQ multiplex PCR; TCRdb stores just in-frame clones and leaves some out. In the table there are about 110,000 clones, roughly two thirds of which are singletons. Germline V gene data show CDR1 as LNHDA and CDR2 as SQIVND (reference sequence). V was pared by 4 bases and J by 7 bases, with 8 bases of the junction left unmatched. This CDR3 spans 15 amino acids. The data were obtained in a study of cytomegalovirus exposure and HLA in healthy donors. Study-wide results and caveats: For TCR beta chains, V- and J-gene trimming was later linked to a missense DCLRE1C variant.

This sequence joins TRBV19 and TRBJ2-7; TRBD2 matches at 12 bases. Input material: PBMCs. This clonotype was obtained from a man younger than 40 in good health and CMV-seronegative. In DNA, the CDR3 is TGTGCCAGTAGTAGAGGACTAGCGGGACCCCTAGAGCAGTACTTC. Translating gives CASSRGLAGPLEQYF.